Listed below are T cell receptor beta chains from one sample, sequenced in a study of blood T cell repertoires in COVID-19. The repertoire was sequenced with immunoSEQ multiplex PCR; TCRdb's copy has only in-frame clones and lacks some. Of a few hundred thousand clones listed, 70% to 90% were seen once; the top ten hold around 6.9%. The sequencing sample was made of peripheral blood. These TCRs come from a human donor in a cohort sampled during active COVID-19. Both conserved end residues are trimmed from each CDR3. Fields, in order: V gene, J gene, CDR3 protein.

V gene: TRBV19
J gene: TRBJ2-2
CDR3 protein: ALGGAGNTGELF

V gene: TRBV1
J gene: TRBJ2-3
CDR3 protein: TSSQGPHTDTQY

V gene: TRBV11-2
J gene: TRBJ1-3
CDR3 protein: ASSIREDSGNTIY

V gene: TRBV6-5
J gene: TRBJ2-7
CDR3 protein: ASSRGTGNYYEQY

V gene: TRBV27
J gene: TRBJ1-2
CDR3 protein: ASRMTGEVGYT

V gene: TRBV11-3
J gene: TRBJ2-7
CDR3 protein: ASARSGANEQY

V gene: TRBV3-1/TRBV3-2
J gene: TRBJ2-7
CDR3 protein: ASSQETPSRSTSQY

V gene: TRBV30
J gene: TRBJ1-2
CDR3 protein: AWTQGLAYGYT

V gene: TRBV3-1/TRBV3-2
J gene: TRBJ1-2
CDR3 protein: ASSQEGTDGYT

V gene: TRBV5-6
J gene: TRBJ1-1
CDR3 protein: ASSLSATEAF

V gene: TRBV30
J gene: TRBJ1-3
CDR3 protein: AWSPQGNSGNTIY

V gene: TRBV27
J gene: TRBJ1-1
CDR3 protein: ASSLSGQYEAF

V gene: TRBV4-1
J gene: TRBJ2-1
CDR3 protein: ASSPPSSGNEQF

V gene: TRBV12-5
J gene: TRBJ2-1
CDR3 protein: ASGQGLGQF

V gene: TRBV10-1
J gene: TRBJ2-3
CDR3 protein: ASTSGGATDTQY

V gene: TRBV9
J gene: TRBJ2-7
CDR3 protein: ASSATGEAYEQY

V gene: TRBV20-1
J gene: TRBJ1-6
CDR3 protein: SASDGGDSPLH

V gene: TRBV5-1
J gene: TRBJ1-4
CDR3 protein: ASSLSPTRQGRGEKLF

V gene: TRBV7-3
J gene: TRBJ2-3
CDR3 protein: ASSHTGSTDTQY

V gene: TRBV4-1
J gene: TRBJ2-1
CDR3 protein: ASSQDRRDEQF

V gene: TRBV6-5
J gene: TRBJ1-1
CDR3 protein: ASSYTTGRRNTEAF

V gene: TRBV30
J gene: TRBJ1-5
CDR3 protein: AWSRRGGNQPQH

V gene: TRBV18
J gene: TRBJ1-2
CDR3 protein: ASSQTQGPGYGYT

V gene: TRBV28
J gene: TRBJ2-2
CDR3 protein: ASSRRVPANTGELF

V gene: TRBV20-1
J gene: TRBJ2-7
CDR3 protein: SANVEREQY

V gene: TRBV27
J gene: TRBJ1-6
CDR3 protein: ASSRTGGNSPLH

V gene: TRBV4-2
J gene: TRBJ2-3
CDR3 protein: ASSQDSEKGATQY

V gene: TRBV2
J gene: TRBJ2-7
CDR3 protein: ASRARDRGIKIVEQY